Presented here are 12 T cell receptor beta chains from one specimen sequenced in a study of blood T cell repertoires in COVID-19. Some clones are missing from TCRdb's copy, which holds only in-frame ones; the method was immunoSEQ multiplex PCR. Among over 130,000 clones listed, 77% were seen once. Sequences were obtained from peripheral blood. The receptor set was obtained from a woman aged 45-59 years with active or convalescent COVID-19.

The chain is built from TRBV5-8 and TRBJ1-2, with D maybe TRBD1 (6 bases). The CDR3 is 13 residues long. The ends were cut back, 2 bases at V and 4 bases at J, with 9 bases in the middle. From germline, CDR1 is SGHTS and CDR2 YDEGEE. DNA of the CDR3: TGTGCCAGCAGCTTTACAGGGCCCTATGGCTACACCTTC. This gives the protein CASSFTGPYGYTF.

The chain is built from TRBV7-2 and TRBJ2-2, with a weak D call TRBD1 (6 bases). Deletions cut 6 bases from V and 6 bases from J, with 17 bases between. CDR1 SGHTA and CDR2 FQGNSA come from the germline V gene. This CDR3 contains 15 residues. CDR3 in DNA: TGTGCCAGCAGTTTATACAGGGTAATCCCCGGGGAGCTGTTTTTT. It encodes CASSLYRVIPGELFF.

The chain combines TRBV5-1 with TRBJ2-7; TRBD1 matches 9 bases. The CDR3 has 16 residues. Germline CDR1 is SGHRS and CDR2 is YFSETQ. V shed 0 bases, J shed 2 bases, and the junction held 6 bases outside the gene matches. The CDR3 bases are TGCGCCAGCAGCTTGGAAAGACAGGGGGGGACCTACGAGCAGTACTTC. Protein product: CASSLERQGGTYEQYF.

This clone has just one count. The rearrangement links TRBV23-1 to TRBJ1-6; 8 bases map to TRBD1. TRBV23-1 is an open reading frame whose function is uncertain. The CDR3 is made up of 15 amino acids. V trimming: 6 bases; J trimming: 8 bases; junction bases outside the gene matches: 9. This CDR3 reads CASSSDRGGDSPLHF. The CDR3 coding sequence is TGCGCCAGCAGCTCCGACAGGGGTGGAGATTCACCCCTCCACTTT.

This clone was detected a few times. The V gene is TRBV29-1, the J gene TRBJ2-7, with D unclear. CDR1 and CDR2 from the germline V gene are SQVTM and ANQGSEA. V lost 4 bases and J 0 bases, leaving 7 bases between the germline ends. The CDR3 spans 12 residues. CDR3: CSVAGFSYEQYF. The DNA for the CDR3 is TGCAGCGTTGCAGGCTTCTCCTACGAGCAGTACTTC.

The chain employs TRBV11-1 and TRBJ2-5; 14 bases fit TRBD2. This CDR3 spans 16 amino acids. Germline trimming cut 3 bases from V and 6 bases from J; bases unmatched to any gene: 6. Per the germline V gene, CDR1 is SGHAT and CDR2 is FQDESV (reference sequence). The DNA of the CDR3 is TGTGCCAGCAGCTTGACTAGCGGGGGGGCTCAGAAGACCCAGTACTTC. Residues: CASSLTSGGAQKTQYF. Using reference TRBV11-1 and TRBJ2-5 for the parts outside the CDR3, the full variable domain is EAEVAQSPRYKITEKSQAVAFWCDPISGHATLYWYRQILGQGPELLVQFQDESVVDDSQLPKDRFSAERLKGVDSTLKIQPAELGDSAMYLCASSLTSGGAQKTQYFGPGTRLLVL.

The chain has TRBV7-2 and TRBJ1-2; D unresolved. Germline V gene lookup returns CDR1 SGHTA and CDR2 FQGNSA. V shed 5 bases and J shed 3 bases, with 16 bases lying between them. This CDR3 is built from 15 residues. CDR3 coding DNA: TGTGCCAGCAGCCAAGACCAGGTAGCGGACTATGGCTACACCTTC. The encoded protein is CASSQDQVADYGYTF.

This clone has a count of ten or more. The chain recombines TRBV7-3 with TRBJ2-1, with D tentatively TRBD2 (6 bases). The CDR3 loop spans 15 amino acids. Germline V gene sequence: CDR1 SGHTA, CDR2 FQGTGA. Between the trimmed V and J ends, which lost 3 bases and 7 bases, there was a span of 16 bases. The CDR3 protein is CASSFGLGLHNEQFF. CDR3 DNA: TGTGCCAGCAGCTTCGGCCTGGGACTCCATAATGAGCAGTTCTTC. The full variable domain, rest sourced from reference TRBV7-3 and TRBJ2-1, is GAGVSQTPSNKVTEKGKYVELRCDPISGHTALYWYRQSLGQGPEFLIYFQGTGAADDSGLPNDRFFAVRPEGSVSTLKIQRTERGDSAVYLCASSFGLGLHNEQFFGPGTRLTVL.

DNA for the CDR3: TGTGCCAGCAGCAAACCGGGACAGGAGGCTGGCTACACCTTC. Its protein is CASSKPGQEAGYTF. The gene calls are TRBV4-2 and TRBJ1-2; 8 positions agree with TRBD1. Germline trimming cut 5 bases from V and 7 bases from J; bases unmatched to any gene: 9. Germline CDR1 is LGHNA and CDR2 is YNFKEQ. This CDR3 has 14 residues.

This clone was picked up a small number of times. V usage is TRBV5-1 and J usage is TRBJ2-7, with 8 bases matching TRBD2. Germline-derived CDR1 and CDR2 are SGHRS and YFSETQ. Trimming took 0 bases from V and 4 from J; bases not matched to a gene: 3. CDR3 length: 14 residues. CDR3 loop: CASSLVSGVYEQYF. The CDR3 DNA reads TGCGCCAGCAGCTTGGTTAGCGGGGTATACGAGCAGTACTTC.

This clone has just one count. The chain has TRBV7-2 and TRBJ2-7; TRBD2 might be the D (6 bases). Trimming shortened V by 6 bases and J by 1 base, and 13 bases separated the two germline ends. Looked up from germline, CDR1 is SGHTA and CDR2 is FQGNSA. The CDR3 is 14 residues long. In DNA, the CDR3 is TGTGCCAGCAGAGGGGCAGGGACTTCCTACGAGCAGTACTTC. It yields the protein CASRGAGTSYEQYF.

This clone appeared once. The rearrangement links TRBV28 to TRBJ1-5; D is possibly TRBD1 (6 bases). CDR3 length: 15 residues. The V end was cut by 6 bases, the J end by 2 bases, with 14 bases between. The germline gives CDR1 MDHEN, CDR2 SYDVKM. The chain's CDR3 is CASRSGQPGNQPQHF. CDR3 in DNA: TGTGCCAGCAGGTCCGGACAGCCCGGCAATCAGCCCCAGCATTTT. Complete variable domain (other parts from reference TRBV28 and TRBJ1-5): DVKVTQSSRYLVKRTGEKVFLECVQDMDHENMFWYRQDPGLGLRLIYFSYDVKMKEKGDIPEGYSVSREKKERFSLILESASTNQTSMYLCASRSGQPGNQPQHFGDGTRLSIL.